This TCR beta chain was identified in a study of T cell repertoires in cytomegalovirus infection. The wider study: Recently identified HLA-C-restricted CMV epitopes and well-studied HLA-B-restricted CMV epitopes were used by the study. Based on public TCR beta signatures, there were indications of CMV infection and of a matching HLA type. Regarding the study as a whole: CMV-specific HLA-C-restricted TCR beta clonotypes dominated the ex vivo response.

TCRdb redid the calling of the reads with MiXCR, one entry per CDR3 protein. This sample has hundreds of thousands of distinct CDR3 sequences, with around a third found just once. Only a few counts were recorded for this clonotype. No antigen is known for it. V was trimmed by 4 bases and J by 12 bases, leaving 19 bases between them. The CDR3 sequence is 14 residues long. The sample was cultured PBMCs, taken from culture after CMV antigen stimulation. The TCR originated in a human donor in good health (CMV status not recorded). Some clones in this sample may be carry-over from other donors' samples. The gene calls are TRBV12-3 or TRBV12-4 and TRBJ2-1; D is uncertain. The CDR3 coding sequence is TGTGCCAGCAGTTCCTGGACCATCAATGATGGGCAGTTCTTC. Protein sequence: CASSSWTINDGQFF.